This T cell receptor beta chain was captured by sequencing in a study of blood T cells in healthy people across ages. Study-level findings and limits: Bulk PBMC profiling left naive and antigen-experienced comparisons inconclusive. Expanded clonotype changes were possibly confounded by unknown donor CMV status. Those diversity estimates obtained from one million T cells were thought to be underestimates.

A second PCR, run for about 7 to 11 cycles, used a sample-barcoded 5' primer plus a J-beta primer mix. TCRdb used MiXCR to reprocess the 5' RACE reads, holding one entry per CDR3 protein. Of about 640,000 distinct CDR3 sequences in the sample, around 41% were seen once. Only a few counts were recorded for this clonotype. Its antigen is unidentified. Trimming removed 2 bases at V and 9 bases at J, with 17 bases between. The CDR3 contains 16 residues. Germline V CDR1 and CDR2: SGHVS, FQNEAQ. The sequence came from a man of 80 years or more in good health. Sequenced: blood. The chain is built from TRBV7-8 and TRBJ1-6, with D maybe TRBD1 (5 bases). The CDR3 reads CASSLYRDRASSPLHF. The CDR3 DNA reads TGTGCCAGCAGCTTATACCGGGACCGCGCTAGTTCACCCCTCCACTTT.